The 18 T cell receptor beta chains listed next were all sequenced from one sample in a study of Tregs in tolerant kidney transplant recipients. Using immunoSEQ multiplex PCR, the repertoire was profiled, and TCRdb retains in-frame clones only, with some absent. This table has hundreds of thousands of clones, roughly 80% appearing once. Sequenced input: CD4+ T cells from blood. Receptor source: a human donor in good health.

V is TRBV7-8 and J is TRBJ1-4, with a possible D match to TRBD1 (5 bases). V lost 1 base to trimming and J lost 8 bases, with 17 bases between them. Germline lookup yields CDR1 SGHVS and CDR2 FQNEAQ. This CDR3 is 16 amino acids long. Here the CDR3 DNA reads TGTGCCAGCAGCTTAGATCCCCCCCAGGGACGGGAAAAACTGTTTTTT. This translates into CASSLDPPQGREKLFF.

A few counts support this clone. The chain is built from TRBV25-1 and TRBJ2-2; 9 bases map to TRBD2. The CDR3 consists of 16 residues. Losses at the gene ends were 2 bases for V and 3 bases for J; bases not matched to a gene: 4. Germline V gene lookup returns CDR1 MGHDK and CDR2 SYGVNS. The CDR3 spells CASSELAGWYTGELFF. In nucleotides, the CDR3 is TGTGCCAGCAGTGAACTAGCGGGGTGGTACACCGGGGAGCTGTTTTTT.

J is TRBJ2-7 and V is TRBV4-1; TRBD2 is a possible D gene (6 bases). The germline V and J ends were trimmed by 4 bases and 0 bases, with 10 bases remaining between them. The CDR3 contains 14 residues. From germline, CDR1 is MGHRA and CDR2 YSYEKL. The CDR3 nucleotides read TGCGCCAGCAGCCTTACTAGCCCCTCCTACGAGCAGTACTTC. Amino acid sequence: CASSLTSPSYEQYF.

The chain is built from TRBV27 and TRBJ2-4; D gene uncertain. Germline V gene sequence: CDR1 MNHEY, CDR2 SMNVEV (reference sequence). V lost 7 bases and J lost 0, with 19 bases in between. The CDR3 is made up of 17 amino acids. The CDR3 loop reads CASIRVLASIAKNIQYF. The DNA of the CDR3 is TGTGCCAGCATCCGGGTCCTCGCCTCCATAGCCAAAAACATTCAGTACTTC.

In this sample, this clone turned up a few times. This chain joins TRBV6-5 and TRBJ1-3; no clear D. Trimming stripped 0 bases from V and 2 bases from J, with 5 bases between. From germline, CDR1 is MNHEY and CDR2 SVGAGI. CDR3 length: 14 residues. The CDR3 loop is CASSYSSPGNTIYF. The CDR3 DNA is TGTGCCAGCAGTTACTCGAGTCCTGGAAACACCATATATTTT.

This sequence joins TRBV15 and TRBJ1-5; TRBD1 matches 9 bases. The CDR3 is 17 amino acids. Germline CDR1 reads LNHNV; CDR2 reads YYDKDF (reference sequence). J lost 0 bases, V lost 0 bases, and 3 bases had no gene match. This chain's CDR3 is CATSRERQGGSNQPQHF. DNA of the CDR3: TGTGCCACCAGCAGAGAAAGACAGGGGGGTAGCAATCAGCCCCAGCATTTT.

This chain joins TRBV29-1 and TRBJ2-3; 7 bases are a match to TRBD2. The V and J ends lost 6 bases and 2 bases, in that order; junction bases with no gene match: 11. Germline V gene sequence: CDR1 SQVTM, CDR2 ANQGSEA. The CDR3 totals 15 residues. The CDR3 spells CSVTVGGGPTDTQYF. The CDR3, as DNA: TGCAGCGTCACGGTTGGGGGAGGGCCCACAGATACGCAGTATTTT.

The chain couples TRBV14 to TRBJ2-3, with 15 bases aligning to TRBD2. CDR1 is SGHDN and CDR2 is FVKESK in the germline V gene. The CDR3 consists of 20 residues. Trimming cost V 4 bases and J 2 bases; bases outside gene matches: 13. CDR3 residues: CASSPYGSGLAGGDTDTQYF. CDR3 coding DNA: TGTGCCAGCAGCCCCTACGGGTCGGGACTAGCGGGGGGAGACACAGATACGCAGTATTTT.

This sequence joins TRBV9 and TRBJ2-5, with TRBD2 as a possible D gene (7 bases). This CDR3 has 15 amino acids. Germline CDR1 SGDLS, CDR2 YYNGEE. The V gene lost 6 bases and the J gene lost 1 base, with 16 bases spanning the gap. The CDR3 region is CASNVGAGAQETQYF. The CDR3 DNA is TGTGCCAGCAATGTAGGGGCGGGGGCCCAAGAGACCCAGTACTTC.

The CDR3 DNA reads TGTGCCAGCAGCCAAGATGGCCATAGCACAGATACGCAGTATTTT. Translated, it gives CASSQDGHSTDTQYF. The chain uses TRBV4-2 and TRBJ2-3; D not resolved. V lost 0 bases and J lost 0, with 7 bases in between. The CDR3 runs to 15 residues. The germline V gene encodes CDR1 LGHNA and CDR2 YNFKEQ.

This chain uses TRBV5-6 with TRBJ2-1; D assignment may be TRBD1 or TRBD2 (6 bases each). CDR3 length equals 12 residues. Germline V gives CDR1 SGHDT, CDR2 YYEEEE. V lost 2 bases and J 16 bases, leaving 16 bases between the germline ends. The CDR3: CASSFSGAGPFF. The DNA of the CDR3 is TGTGCCAGCAGCTTTTCGGGGGCAGGCCCCTTCTTC.

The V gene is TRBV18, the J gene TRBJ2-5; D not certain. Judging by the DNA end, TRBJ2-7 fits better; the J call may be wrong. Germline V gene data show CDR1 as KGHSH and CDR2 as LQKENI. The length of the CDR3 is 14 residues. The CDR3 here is CASSPRAGAYEQYF. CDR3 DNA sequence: TGTGCCAGCTCACCACGGGCAGGTGCCTACGAGCAGTACTTC.

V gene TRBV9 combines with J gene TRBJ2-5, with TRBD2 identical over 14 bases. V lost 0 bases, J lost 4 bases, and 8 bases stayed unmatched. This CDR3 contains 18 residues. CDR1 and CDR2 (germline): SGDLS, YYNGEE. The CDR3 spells CASSVAGTSGGWGETQYF. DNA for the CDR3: TGTGCCAGCAGCGTAGCTGGGACTAGCGGGGGTTGGGGAGAGACCCAGTACTTC.

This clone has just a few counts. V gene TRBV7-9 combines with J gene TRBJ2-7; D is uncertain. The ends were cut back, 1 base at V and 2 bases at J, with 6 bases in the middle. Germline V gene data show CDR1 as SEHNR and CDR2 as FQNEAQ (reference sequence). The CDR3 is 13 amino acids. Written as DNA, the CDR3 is TGTGCCAGCAGCTTAGTTGGAACCTACGAGCAGTACTTC. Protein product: CASSLVGTYEQYF.

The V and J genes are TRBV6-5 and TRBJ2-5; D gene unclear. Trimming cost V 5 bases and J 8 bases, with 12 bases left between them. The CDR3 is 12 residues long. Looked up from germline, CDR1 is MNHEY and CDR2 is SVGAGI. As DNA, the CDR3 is TGTGCCAGCAGTGCCTCAAGAGAAACCCAGTACTTC. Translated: CASSASRETQYF.

The DNA of the CDR3 is TGTGCTAGTGGTTTGGTACGGGACGGGGAGCGGGTCGGAGGCGAGACCCAGTACTTC. Translating it yields CASGLVRDGERVGGETQYF. The chain employs TRBV12-5 and TRBJ2-5, with a tentative D call TRBD2 (6 bases). Germline values: CDR1 LGHNT, CDR2 FRNRAP. The V gene lost 0 bases and the J gene lost 5 bases, with 25 bases spanning the gap. The CDR3 extends over 19 amino acids. The entire variable domain, with the rest obtained from reference TRBV12-5 and TRBJ2-5, is as follows: DARVTQTPRHKVTEMGQEVTMRCQPILGHNTVFWYRQTMMQGLELLAYFRNRAPLDDSGMPKDRFSAEMPDATLATLKIQPSEPRDSAVYFCASGLVRDGERVGGETQYFGPGTRLLVL.

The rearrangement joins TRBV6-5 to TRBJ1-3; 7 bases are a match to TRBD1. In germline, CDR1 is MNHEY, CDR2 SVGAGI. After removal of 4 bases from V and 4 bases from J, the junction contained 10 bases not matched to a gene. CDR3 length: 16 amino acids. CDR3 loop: CASSSGDSRLGNTIYF. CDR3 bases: TGTGCCAGCAGTTCCGGGGACAGCCGGCTCGGAAACACCATATATTTT.

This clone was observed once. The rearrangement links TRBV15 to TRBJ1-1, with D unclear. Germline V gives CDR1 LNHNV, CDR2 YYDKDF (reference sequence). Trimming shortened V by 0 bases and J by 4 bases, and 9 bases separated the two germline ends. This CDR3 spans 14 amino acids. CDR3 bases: TGTGCCACCAGCAGAGAGGGCCCCGGCACTGAAGCTTTCTTT. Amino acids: CATSREGPGTEAFF. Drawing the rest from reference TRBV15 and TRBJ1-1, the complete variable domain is DAMVIQNPRYQVTQFGKPVTLSCSQTLNHNVMYWYQQKSSQAPKLLFHYYDKDFNNEADTPDNFQSRRPNTSFCFLDIRSPGLGDTAMYLCATSREGPGTEAFFGQGTRLTVV.